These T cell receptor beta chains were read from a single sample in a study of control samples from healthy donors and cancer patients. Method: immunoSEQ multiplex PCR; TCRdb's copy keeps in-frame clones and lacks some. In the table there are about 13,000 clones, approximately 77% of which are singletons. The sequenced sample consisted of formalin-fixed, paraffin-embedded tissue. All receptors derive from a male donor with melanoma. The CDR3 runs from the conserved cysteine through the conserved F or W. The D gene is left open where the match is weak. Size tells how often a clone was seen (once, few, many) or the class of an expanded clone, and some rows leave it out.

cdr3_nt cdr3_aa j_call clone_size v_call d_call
TGCGCCAGCAGCCCTCTAGCGGGGGGGCTTGGTGAGCAGTTCTTC CASSPLAGGLGEQFF TRBJ2-1 NA TRBV5-1 TRBD2
TGTGCCAGCAGCTTGGGGTACGCCGGTGGGACAGGTCTAGTGGATGAGCAGTTCTTC CASSLGYAGGTGLVDEQFF TRBJ2-1 NA TRBV11-2 TRBD1
TGTGCCAGCAGTTACAATGGCAGACTGAACACTGAAGCTTTCTTT CASSYNGRLNTEAFF TRBJ1-1 NA TRBV6-2/TRBV6-3 NA
TGTGCCAGTAGTATCCCCCTGACAGAGAGGAGGGGCTACACCTTC CASSIPLTERRGYTF TRBJ1-2 NA TRBV19 NA
TGTGCCAGCAGAAAACAGGGGGCTTATTATGGCTACACCTTC CASRKQGAYYGYTF TRBJ1-2 NA TRBV25-1 TRBD1
TGTGCCAGCAGTCCATCCTATAATTCACCCCTCCACTTT CASSPSYNSPLHF TRBJ1-6 NA TRBV28 NA
TGTGCCAGCAGCCAAGATGAAGGACTAGCGGGGGTCTGGTACCAAGAGACCCAGTACTTC CASSQDEGLAGVWYQETQYF TRBJ2-5 few TRBV3-1/TRBV3-2 TRBD2
TGTGCCATCAGTGACCCTGGGACAGGGAGAAATCAGCCCCAGCATTTT CAISDPGTGRNQPQHF TRBJ1-5 NA TRBV10-3 TRBD1
TGTGCCAGCAGCTTATCCTGGAATAATTCACCCCTCCACTTT CASSLSWNNSPLHF TRBJ1-6 NA TRBV11-2 NA
TGTGCCAGCAGCGCAGACACCGGGACTAGCGGACTCGATGAGCAGTTCTTC CASSADTGTSGLDEQFF TRBJ2-1 once TRBV9 TRBD2
TGTGCCAGCAGCCAAGCGACAGGGCCTCGGGGCTACACCTTC CASSQATGPRGYTF TRBJ1-2 NA TRBV4-2 TRBD1